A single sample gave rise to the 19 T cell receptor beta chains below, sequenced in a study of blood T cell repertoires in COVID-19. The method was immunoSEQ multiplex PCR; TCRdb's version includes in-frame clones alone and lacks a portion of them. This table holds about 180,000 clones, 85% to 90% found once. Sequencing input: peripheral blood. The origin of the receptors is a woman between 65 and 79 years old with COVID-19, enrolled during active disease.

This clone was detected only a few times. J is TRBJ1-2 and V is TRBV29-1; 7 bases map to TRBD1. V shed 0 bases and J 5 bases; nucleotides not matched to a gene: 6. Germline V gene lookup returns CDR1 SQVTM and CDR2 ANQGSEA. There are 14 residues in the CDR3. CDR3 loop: CSVEDPGQSYGYTF. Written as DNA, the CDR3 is TGCAGCGTTGAAGATCCGGGACAGAGTTATGGCTACACCTTC.

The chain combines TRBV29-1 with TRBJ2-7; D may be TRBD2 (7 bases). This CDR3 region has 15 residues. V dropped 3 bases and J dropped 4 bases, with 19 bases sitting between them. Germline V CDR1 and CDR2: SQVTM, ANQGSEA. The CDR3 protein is CSVDMGRGGKYEQYF. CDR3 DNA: TGCAGCGTTGATATGGGCAGGGGAGGGAAATACGAGCAGTACTTC.

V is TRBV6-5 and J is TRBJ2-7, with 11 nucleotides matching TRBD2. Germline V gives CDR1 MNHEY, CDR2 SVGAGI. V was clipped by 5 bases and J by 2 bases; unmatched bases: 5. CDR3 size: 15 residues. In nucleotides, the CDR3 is TGTGCCAGCAGTACCGGGACTAGCGGAACCTACGAGCAGTACTTC. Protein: CASSTGTSGTYEQYF.

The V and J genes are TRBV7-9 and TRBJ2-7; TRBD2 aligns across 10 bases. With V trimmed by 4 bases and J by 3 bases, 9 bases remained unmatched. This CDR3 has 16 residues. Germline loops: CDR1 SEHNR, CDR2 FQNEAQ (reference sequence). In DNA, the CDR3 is TGTGCCAGCAGCTCCAGCGGTCTAGCGGGAGACTACGAGCAGTACTTC. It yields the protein CASSSSGLAGDYEQYF.

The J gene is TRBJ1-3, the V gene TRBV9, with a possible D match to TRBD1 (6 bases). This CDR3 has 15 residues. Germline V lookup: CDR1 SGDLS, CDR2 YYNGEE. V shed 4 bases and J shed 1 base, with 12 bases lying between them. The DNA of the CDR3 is TGTGCCAGCAGCCACAGGGCGCGATCTGGAAACACCATATATTTT. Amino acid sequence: CASSHRARSGNTIYF.

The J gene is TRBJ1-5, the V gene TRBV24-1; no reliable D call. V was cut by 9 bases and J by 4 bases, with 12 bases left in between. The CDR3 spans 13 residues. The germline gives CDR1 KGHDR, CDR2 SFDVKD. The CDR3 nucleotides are TGTGCCACCCGAGCGGCAGATAATCAGCCCCAGCATTTT. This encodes CATRAADNQPQHF.

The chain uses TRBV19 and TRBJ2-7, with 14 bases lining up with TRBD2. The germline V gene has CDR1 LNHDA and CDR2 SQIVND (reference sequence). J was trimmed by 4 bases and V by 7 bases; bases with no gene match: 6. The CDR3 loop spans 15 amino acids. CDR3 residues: CASTFGTSGRYEQYF. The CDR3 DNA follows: TGTGCCAGTACCTTCGGGACTAGCGGGAGATACGAGCAGTACTTC.

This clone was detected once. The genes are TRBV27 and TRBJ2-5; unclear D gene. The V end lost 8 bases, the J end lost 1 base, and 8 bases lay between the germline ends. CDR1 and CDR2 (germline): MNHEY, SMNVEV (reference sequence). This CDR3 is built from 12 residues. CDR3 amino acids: CASPNSQETQYF. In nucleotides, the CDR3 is TGTGCCAGCCCTAATTCCCAAGAGACCCAGTACTTC.

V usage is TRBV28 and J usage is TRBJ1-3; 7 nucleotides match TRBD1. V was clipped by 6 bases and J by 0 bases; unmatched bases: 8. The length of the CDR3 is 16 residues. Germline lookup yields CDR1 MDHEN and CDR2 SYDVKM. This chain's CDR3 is CASSAGTAFSGNTIYF. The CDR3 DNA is TGTGCCAGCAGCGCCGGGACAGCTTTCTCTGGAAACACCATATATTTT.

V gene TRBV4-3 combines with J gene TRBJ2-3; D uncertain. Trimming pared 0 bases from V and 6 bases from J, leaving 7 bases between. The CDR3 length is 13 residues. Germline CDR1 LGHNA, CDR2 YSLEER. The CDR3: CASSQDLGDTQYF. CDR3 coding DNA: TGCGCCAGCAGCCAAGATCTTGGCGATACGCAGTATTTT.

The DNA of the CDR3 is TGCGCCAGCAGCTCCCGGAGCTCCGAGCAGTACTTC. Translating it yields CASSSRSSEQYF. The chain uses TRBV5-1 and TRBJ2-7; D unresolved. V lost 3 bases and J lost 6, with 10 bases in between. Germline-derived CDR1 and CDR2 are SGHRS and YFSETQ. The CDR3 spans 12 residues.

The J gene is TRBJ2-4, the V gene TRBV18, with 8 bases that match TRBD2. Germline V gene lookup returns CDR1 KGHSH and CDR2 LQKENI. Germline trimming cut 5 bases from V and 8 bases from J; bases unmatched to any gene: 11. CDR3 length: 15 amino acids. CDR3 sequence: CASSSSSGGRDIQYF. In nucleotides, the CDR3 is TGTGCCAGCTCATCATCATCGGGGGGGAGGGACATTCAGTACTTC.

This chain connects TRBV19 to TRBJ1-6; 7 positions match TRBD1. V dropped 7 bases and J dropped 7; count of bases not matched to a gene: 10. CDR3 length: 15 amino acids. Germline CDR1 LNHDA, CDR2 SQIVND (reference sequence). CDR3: CASTSQGGPNSPLHF. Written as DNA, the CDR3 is TGTGCCAGTACCTCCCAGGGGGGCCCCAATTCACCCCTCCACTTT.

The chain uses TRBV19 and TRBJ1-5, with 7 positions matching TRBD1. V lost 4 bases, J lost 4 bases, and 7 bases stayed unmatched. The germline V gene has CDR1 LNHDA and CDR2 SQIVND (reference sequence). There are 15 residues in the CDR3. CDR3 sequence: CASSRGLTGNQPQHF. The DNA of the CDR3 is TGTGCCAGTAGTAGGGGTCTGACAGGGAATCAGCCCCAGCATTTT.

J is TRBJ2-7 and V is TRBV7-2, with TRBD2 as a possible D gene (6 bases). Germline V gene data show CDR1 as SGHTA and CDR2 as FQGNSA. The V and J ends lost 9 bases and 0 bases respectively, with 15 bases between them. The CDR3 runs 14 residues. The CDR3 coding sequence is TGTGCCAGTCGGCGGGAAGTCAGCTCCTACGAGCAGTACTTC. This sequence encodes CASRREVSSYEQYF. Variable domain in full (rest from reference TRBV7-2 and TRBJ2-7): GAGVSQSPSNKVTEKGKDVELRCDPISGHTALYWYRQSLGQGLEFLIYFQGNSAPDKSGLPSDRFSAERTGGSVSTLTIQRTQQEDSAVYLCASRREVSSYEQYFGPGTRLTVT.

Here the CDR3 DNA reads TGTGCCAGCAGTGTCGAAGGAGGGCCAAATAGCAATCAGCCCCAGCATTTT. Translation: CASSVEGGPNSNQPQHF. The chain combines TRBV2 with TRBJ1-5; D not resolved. Germline assignment: CDR1 SNHLY and CDR2 FYNNEI. The germline V and J ends were trimmed by 4 bases and 0 bases, with 16 bases remaining between them. This CDR3 is 17 amino acids long. Full variable domain (remainder filled in from reference TRBV2 and TRBJ1-5): EPEVTQTPSHQVTQMGQEVILRCVPISNHLYFYWYRQILGQKVEFLVSFYNNEISEKSEIFDDQFSVERPDGSNFTLKIRSTKLEDSAMYFCASSVEGGPNSNQPQHFGDGTRLSIL.

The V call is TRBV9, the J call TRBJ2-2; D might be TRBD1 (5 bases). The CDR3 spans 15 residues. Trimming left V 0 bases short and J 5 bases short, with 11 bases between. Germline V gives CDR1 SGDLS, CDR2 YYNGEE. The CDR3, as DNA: TGTGCCAGCAGCGTAGTGGGAAAGGGGACCGGGGAGCTGTTTTTT. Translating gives CASSVVGKGTGELFF.

CDR3 sequence reads: CATSAIKGVGYNEQFF. CDR3 DNA sequence: TGTGCCACCAGTGCCATCAAGGGAGTGGGATACAATGAGCAGTTCTTC. The rearrangement links TRBV24-1 to TRBJ2-1; D may be TRBD2 (5 bases). Germline V gene sequence: CDR1 KGHDR, CDR2 SFDVKD. The CDR3 contains 16 residues. The V end lost 5 bases, the J end lost 4 bases, and 17 bases lay between the germline ends.

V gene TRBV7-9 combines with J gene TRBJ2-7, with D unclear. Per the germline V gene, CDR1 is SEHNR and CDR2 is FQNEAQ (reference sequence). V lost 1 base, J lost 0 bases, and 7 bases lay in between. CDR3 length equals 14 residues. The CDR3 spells CASSLDTHSYEQYF. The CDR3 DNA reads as TGTGCCAGCAGCTTAGACACCCACTCCTACGAGCAGTACTTC.